The 8 T cell receptor beta chains below were found in one sample sequenced in a study of blood T cells in healthy people across ages. A second PCR, run for about 7 to 11 cycles, used a sample-barcoded 5' primer plus a J-beta primer mix. TCRdb reprocessed the 5' RACE reads with MiXCR, giving one entry per CDR3 protein. The sample has approximately 850,000 distinct CDR3 sequences, roughly 50% seen once. Specimen: blood. These receptors were obtained from a man aged 30 to 39 in good health.

The V gene is TRBV6-5, the J gene TRBJ2-2, with D unclear. Trimming removed 5 bases from V and 1 base from J, with 11 bases in between. Looked up from germline, CDR1 is MNHEY and CDR2 is SVGAGI. This CDR3 is built from 15 residues. The DNA for the CDR3 is TGTGCCAGCAGTCCCGACATATGGAACACCGGGGAGCTGTTTTTT. The encoded protein is CASSPDIWNTGELFF.

This chain uses TRBV9 with TRBJ2-4, with a tentative D call TRBD2 (5 bases). The DNA end lines up better with TRBJ2-5; the J call may be wrong. Per germline, CDR1 SGDLS and CDR2 YYNGEE. The CDR3 extends over 15 amino acids. The DNA for the CDR3 is TGTGCCAGCAGCGTATCGGGAACTGCGAGGGAGACCCAGTACTTC. Its translation: CASSVSGTARETQYF.

This clonotype turned up a few times. The rearrangement links TRBV3-1 to TRBJ2-6, with D perhaps matching TRBD1 or TRBD2 (5 bases each). Germline V lookup: CDR1 LGHDT, CDR2 YNNKEL (reference sequence). CDR3 length: 16 residues. V was shortened by 4 bases and J by 1 base, with 11 bases between the two germline ends. The CDR3 DNA follows: TGTGCCAGCAGCCGACTACAGGTATCTGGGGCCAACGTCCTGACTTTC. Amino acids: CASSRLQVSGANVLTF. Variable domain in full (rest from reference TRBV3-1 and TRBJ2-6): DTAVSQTPKYLVTQMGNDKSIKCEQNLGHDTMYWYKQDSKKFLKIMFSYNNKELIINETVPNRFSPKSPDKAHLNLHINSLELGDSAVYFCASSRLQVSGANVLTFGAGSRLTVL.

The chain has TRBV12-3 or TRBV12-4 and TRBJ2-5; 7 bases fit TRBD1. V shed 7 bases, J shed 5 bases, and the junction held 4 bases outside the gene matches. There are 12 residues in the CDR3. Here the CDR3 DNA reads TGTGCCAGCAACACAGGGGAGGAGACCCAGTACTTC. As protein: CASNTGEETQYF.

The rearrangement joins TRBV7-8 to TRBJ2-3; D gene unclear. CDR1 and CDR2 (germline): SGHVS, FQNEAQ. The V and J ends lost 2 bases and 5 bases respectively, with 11 bases between them. CDR3 length equals 14 residues. CDR3 in amino acids: CASSLSSIGDTQYF. CDR3 bases: TGTGCCAGCAGCTTATCCAGTATCGGAGATACGCAGTATTTT. Full variable domain (remainder filled in from reference TRBV7-8 and TRBJ2-3): GAGVSQSPRYKVAKRGQDVALRCDPISGHVSLFWYQQALGQGPEFLTYFQNEAQLDKSGLPSDRFFAERPEGSVSTLKIQRTQQEDSAVYLCASSLSSIGDTQYFGPGTRLTVL.

The DNA for the CDR3 is TGCGCCAGCAGCCCCACCGACGGAGGCGATGAAAAACTGTTTTTT. It encodes CASSPTDGGDEKLFF. V usage is TRBV5-1 and J usage is TRBJ1-4; D unclear. The germline gives CDR1 SGHRS, CDR2 YFSETQ. The CDR3 has 15 amino acids. V was shortened by 4 bases and J by 6 bases, with 16 bases between the two germline ends. The whole variable domain, filled in from reference TRBV5-1 and TRBJ1-4, reads KAGVTQTPRYLIKTRGQQVTLSCSPISGHRSVSWYQQTPGQGLQFLFEYFSETQRNKGNFPGRFSGRQFSNSRSEMNVSTLELGDSALYLCASSPTDGGDEKLFFGSGTQLSVL.

As for this clonotype: Relative to the germline gene, one junction end is altered; a read error may explain this. This chain links TRBV9 with TRBJ2-1; 7 bases fit TRBD2. CDR1 is SGDLS and CDR2 is YYNGEE in the germline V gene. This CDR3 contains 14 residues. CDR3 DNA: TGTGTCAGCAGCGTACCGGGACTAAGGAATGAGCAGTTCTTC. Protein: CVSSVPGLRNEQFF.

The chain is built from TRBV15 and TRBJ1-1; TRBD1 aligns across 7 bases. With 8 bases clipped from V and 1 base from J, the junction kept 7 bases outside the gene matches. The germline gives CDR1 LNHNV, CDR2 YYDKDF (reference sequence). CDR3 length: 14 residues. The CDR3 DNA follows: TGTGCCACCCGAAAGGGACAGTGGAACACTGAAGCTTTCTTT. The encoded protein is CATRKGQWNTEAFF.